This entry lists 15 T cell receptor beta chains sequenced from one sample in a study of regulatory T cells in long-lasting Graves disease. Time point of the sample: persistent/refractory GD, antithyroid drugs over 5 years with positive TRAb. Extracted PBMC RNA gave rise to the TCR library. Construction of the TCR beta libraries employed iRepertoire HTBI primers in conjunction with Arm-PCR of CDR3 regions. TCRdb processed the multiplex PCR reads anew with MiXCR; each CDR3 protein has one entry. The data show over 350,000 distinct CDR3 sequences, with less than 25% seen just once and roughly 20% held by the top ten. The sequencing here drew on peripheral blood mononuclear cells (PBMCs), taken when the disease was refractory, from a patient treated with antithyroid drugs. Receptors were obtained from a female donor with Graves disease.

This chain links TRBV19 with TRBJ1-5; D is perhaps TRBD1 (5 bases). Trimming shortened V by 0 bases and J by 0 bases, and 12 bases separated the two germline ends. CDR3 length equals 17 residues. Looked up from germline, CDR1 is LNHDA and CDR2 is SQIVND (reference sequence). CDR3 sequence reads: CASSIERTPPSNQPQHF. CDR3 DNA: TGTGCCAGTAGTATAGAACGGACACCTCCTAGCAATCAGCCCCAGCATTTT.

This clonotype turned up a few times. The chain joins TRBV12-3 or TRBV12-4 to TRBJ2-7; the match to TRBD2 covers 7 bases. Germline trimming cut 3 bases from V and 6 bases from J; bases unmatched to any gene: 11. The CDR3 has 15 amino acids. The CDR3 bases are TGTGCCAGCAGTTTCGGGCAGGGCGGGGGTCTCGAGCAGTACTTC. Translating it yields CASSFGQGGGLEQYF.

The DNA for the CDR3 is TGTGCCAGCAGTCTTAGCGGGAGGGCAACCTACGAGCAGTACTTC. Its protein product is CASSLSGRATYEQYF. V usage is TRBV12-3 or TRBV12-4 and J usage is TRBJ2-7, with TRBD2 matching 11 bases. The CDR3 has 15 residues. Trimming at V came to 5 bases and at J to 2 bases, leaving 5 bases not matched to a gene.

This clonotype occurred a few times. The chain joins TRBV20-1 to TRBJ2-7, with D perhaps TRBD2 (6 bases). The CDR3 spans 15 residues. V lost 1 base, J lost 5 bases, and 18 bases lay in between. Germline V lookup: CDR1 DFQATT, CDR2 SNEGSKA (reference sequence). Here the CDR3 reads CSARAPFGSLHEQYF. In nucleotides, the CDR3 is TGCAGTGCTAGAGCTCCCTTCGGGAGTTTACACGAGCAGTACTTC.

This clonotype occurred many times. The chain recombines TRBV11-2 with TRBJ2-7; weak D call: TRBD2 (6 bases). The germline V gene has CDR1 SGHAT and CDR2 FQNNGV. V shed 6 bases and J shed 0 bases, with 15 bases lying between them. This CDR3 region has 15 residues. DNA of the CDR3: TGTGCCAGCAGGTTGGTAGCGGTGAGCTCCTACGAGCAGTACTTC. Protein product: CASRLVAVSSYEQYF. Based on the CDR3 plus reference TRBV11-2 and TRBJ2-7, the full variable domain is EAGVAQSPRYKIIEKRQSVAFWCNPISGHATLYWYQQILGQGPKLLIQFQNNGVVDDSQLPKDRFSAERLKGVDSTLKIQPAKLEDSAVYLCASRLVAVSSYEQYFGPGTRLTVT.

The table lists this clonotype with a few counts. V is TRBV6-9 and J is TRBJ2-7; D gene unclear. Germline CDR1 reads MNHGY; CDR2 reads SVAAGI. The length of the CDR3 is 13 residues. V lost 1 base, J lost 1 base, and 5 bases lay in between. CDR3: CASSYLGSYEQYF. The CDR3 DNA sequence: TGTGCCAGCAGTTATTTGGGTTCCTACGAGCAGTACTTC.

This clonotype was found many times. The rearrangement joins TRBV27 to TRBJ2-7; D is tentatively TRBD1 or TRBD2 (6 bases each). The CDR3 contains 15 residues. Trimming removed 2 bases at V and 4 bases at J, with 15 bases between. Germline CDR1 and CDR2: MNHEY and SMNVEV (reference sequence). Here the CDR3 reads CASSLKGDSGYEQYF. CDR3 sequence (DNA): TGTGCCAGCAGTTTAAAGGGGGACTCGGGGTACGAGCAGTACTTC.

The rearrangement joins TRBV7-2 to TRBJ2-6; D uncertain. V was shortened by 2 bases and J by 0 bases, with 23 bases between the two germline ends. Germline-derived CDR1 and CDR2 are SGHTA and FQGNSA. This CDR3 contains 21 residues. Here the CDR3 DNA reads TGTGCCAGCAGCTTACCACCAAGGGCGGACCCGGTGAACTCTGGGGCCAACGTCCTGACTTTC. This sequence encodes CASSLPPRADPVNSGANVLTF.

CDR3 sequence reads: CASSVYEVSYEQYF. In DNA form, the CDR3 reads TGTGCCAGCAGCGTATATGAGGTCTCCTACGAGCAGTACTTC. The rearrangement joins TRBV9 to TRBJ2-7; no reliable D call. CDR1 SGDLS and CDR2 YYNGEE come from the germline V gene. The CDR3 spans 14 residues. The ends were cut back, 1 base at V and 0 bases at J, with 8 bases in the middle. Full variable domain (rest looked up from reference TRBV9 and TRBJ2-7): DSGVTQTPKHLITATGQRVTLRCSPRSGDLSVYWYQQSLDQGLQFLIQYYNGEERAKGNILERFSAQQFPDLHSELNLSSLELGDSALYFCASSVYEVSYEQYFGPGTRLTVT.

This clonotype occurred many times. The chain links TRBV2 to TRBJ1-4; D remains unclear. Trimming took 4 bases from V and 0 from J, leaving 9 bases between them. The CDR3 is 15 amino acids. Per germline, CDR1 SNHLY and CDR2 FYNNEI. The CDR3 DNA sequence: TGTGCCAGCAGTGGAGGGATTTCAACTAATGAAAAACTGTTTTTT. It translates to CASSGGISTNEKLFF.

The table lists this clonotype with a few counts. The J gene is TRBJ1-1, the V gene TRBV20-1, with TRBD1 matching over 7 bases. Germline CDR1 is DFQATT and CDR2 is SNEGSKA (reference sequence). J gave up 5 bases and V 1 base, and 7 bases lay outside the gene matches. The CDR3 consists of 14 residues. CDR3: CSARVGDRETEAFF. The CDR3 DNA sequence: TGCAGTGCTAGAGTAGGAGACAGGGAGACTGAAGCTTTCTTT.

V is TRBV27 and J is TRBJ1-1; D remains ambiguous. Deletions cut 2 bases from V and 9 bases from J, with 16 bases between. The CDR3 covers 14 residues. CDR1 and CDR2 (germline): MNHEY, SMNVEV (reference sequence). Here the CDR3 DNA reads TGTGCCAGCAGTTTAAATCTACACAGCGACCAAGCTTTCTTT. Translation gives CASSLNLHSDQAFF.

This clonotype was counted ten times or more. This chain uses TRBV27 with TRBJ1-2, with TRBD1 identical over 8 bases. Germline trimming cut 6 bases from V and 7 bases from J; bases unmatched to any gene: 7. CDR1 and CDR2 from the germline V gene are MNHEY and SMNVEV (reference sequence). The CDR3 sequence is 13 residues long. CDR3 region: CASSLQGAFGYTF. CDR3 DNA sequence: TGTGCCAGCAGCCTTCAGGGGGCTTTTGGCTACACCTTC.

This clonotype was seen more than once but under ten times. The CDR3 is CATRNSGANVLTF. DNA for the CDR3: TGTGCCACCCGTAACTCTGGGGCCAACGTCCTGACTTTC. The chain is built from TRBV27 and TRBJ2-6, with D unresolved. The CDR3 extends over 13 amino acids. Germline CDR1 and CDR2: MNHEY and SMNVEV (reference sequence). Trimming removed 10 bases from V and 0 bases from J, with 7 bases in between. The full variable domain, in which reference TRBV27 and TRBJ2-6 provide the parts outside the CDR3, is EAQVTQNPRYLITVTGKKLTVTCSQNMNHEYMSWYRQDPGLGLRQIYYSMNVEVTDKGDVPEGYKVSRKEKRNFPLILESPSPNQTSLYFCATRNSGANVLTFGAGSRLTVL.

This clonotype has a count of ten or more. The V call is TRBV28, the J call TRBJ2-7; 11 bases align to TRBD2. Germline assignment: CDR1 MDHEN and CDR2 SYDVKM. J was trimmed by 9 bases and V by 5 bases; bases with no gene match: 18. CDR3 length equals 17 residues. As DNA, the CDR3 is TGTGCCAGCAGTCCCCCCCCGGGACTAGCGGATACTACGAGGCAGTACTTC. It is translated as CASSPPPGLADTTRQYF.